This TCR beta chain stems from a study of blood T cells in healthy people across ages. This clonotype was found a few times. The CDR3 has 14 residues. The germline V gene encodes CDR1 SGHRS and CDR2 YFSETQ. Between the trimmed V and J ends, which lost 5 bases and 7 bases, there was a span of 18 bases. A second PCR, run for 7 to 11 cycles, used a sample-barcoded 5' primer plus a J-beta primer mix. TCRdb redid the calling of the 5' RACE reads with MiXCR, one entry per CDR3 protein. Of hundreds of thousands of distinct CDR3 sequences in the sample, roughly 60% are singletons; the top ten hold around 20%.

Sequenced input: blood. The chain recombines TRBV5-1 with TRBJ1-2; tentatively, D is TRBD1 (5 bases). The TCR originated in a man younger than 40 in good health. The CDR3: CASSSGAGPSGYTF. The CDR3 nucleotides read TGCGCCAGCAGTTCTGGGGCAGGGCCCTCTGGCTACACCTTC.